Ten or more counts support the clone carrying this T cell receptor beta chain. Described time point: sample taken at primary tumor resection. Whole RNA, which was extracted from tumor, nontumor lung tissue or frozen PBMC, was sequenced without any cell sorting. Patients with untreated early-stage non-small cell lung cancer, numbering around 72, were the donors. All TCR cDNA molecules were individually tagged with a unique molecular identifier. TCRdb ran MiXCR on the 5' RACE reads and lists one entry per CDR3 protein. The repertoire holds more than 20,000 distinct CDR3 sequences, about 5% seen once, with approximately 35% in the top ten. This sample was included in a study of spatial heterogeneity in lung cancer. V was shortened by 11 bases and J by 5 bases, with 16 bases between the two germline ends. The CDR3 covers 12 residues. Germline V gives CDR1 MDHEN, CDR2 SYDVKM.

The sequence came from a male donor with early-stage non-small cell lung cancer. This chain links TRBV28 with TRBJ2-7; possibly TRBD1 or TRBD2 for D (6 bases each). The sample was PBMCs, taken at surgery. Written as DNA, the CDR3 is TGTGCCGCGGGGCAGGGGAGGAACGAGCAGTACTTC. Protein sequence: CAAGQGRNEQYF. Filled out from reference TRBV28 and TRBJ2-7, the complete variable domain reads DVKVTQSSRYLVKRTGEKVFLECVQDMDHENMFWYRQDPGLGLRLIYFSYDVKMKEKGDIPEGYSVSREKKERFSLILESASTNQTSMYLCAAGQGRNEQYFGPGTRLTVT.